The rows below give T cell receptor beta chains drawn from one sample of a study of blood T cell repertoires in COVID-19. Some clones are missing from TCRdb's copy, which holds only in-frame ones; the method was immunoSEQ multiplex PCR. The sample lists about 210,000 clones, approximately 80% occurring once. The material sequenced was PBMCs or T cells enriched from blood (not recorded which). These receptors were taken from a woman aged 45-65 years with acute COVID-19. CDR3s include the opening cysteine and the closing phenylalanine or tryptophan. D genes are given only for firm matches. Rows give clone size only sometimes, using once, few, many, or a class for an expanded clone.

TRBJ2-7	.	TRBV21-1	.	TGTGCCAGCAGCAAAGGGGGGGAGAGCAGCAAGACTTCAGCCTACGAGCAGTACTTC	CASSKGGESSKTSAYEQYF
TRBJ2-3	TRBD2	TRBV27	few	TGTGCCAGCAGACGGCGGGAGACTGTCACAGATACGCAGTATTTT	CASRRRETVTDTQYF
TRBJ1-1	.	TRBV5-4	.	TGTGCCAGCAGCTTGGTCGGGGGTCACACTGAAGCTTTCTTT	CASSLVGGHTEAFF
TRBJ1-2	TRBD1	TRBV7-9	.	TGTGTAGCAGGGGACAGGGGGCAGGACTATGGCTACACCTTC	CVAGDRGQDYGYTF
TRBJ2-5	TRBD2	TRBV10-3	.	TGTGCCATCAGTGAGGGGACTAGCGGGAGTATGGGGACCCAGTACTTC	CAISEGTSGSMGTQYF
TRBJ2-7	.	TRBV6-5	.	TGTGCCAGCAGGGGGGCAGCTTACGAGCAGTACTTC	CASRGAAYEQYF
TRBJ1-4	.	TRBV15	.	TGTGCCACCAGCAGAGGCGGGGAGGTTCATGAAAAACTGTTTTTT	CATSRGGEVHEKLFF
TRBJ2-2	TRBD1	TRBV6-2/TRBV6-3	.	TGTGCCAGCAGTTACCCAGCCCGACAGGGACGGGGCACCGGGGAGCTGTTTTTT	CASSYPARQGRGTGELFF
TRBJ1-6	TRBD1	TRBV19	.	TGTGCCAGTAGTATCCCAGGGGGAAATTCACCCCTCCACTTT	CASSIPGGNSPLHF
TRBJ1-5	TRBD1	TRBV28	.	TGTGCCAGCAGGAGACAGGGGGCTCAGCCCCAGCATTTT	CASRRQGAQPQHF
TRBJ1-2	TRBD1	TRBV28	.	TGTGCCAGCAACCGCCTCTTAGAACAGGGGGGCAATGGCTACACCTTC	CASNRLLEQGGNGYTF
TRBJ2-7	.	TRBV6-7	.	TGTGCCAGCAGTCTCGTGGCGGACAGTAAAGGCTACGAGCAGTACTTC	CASSLVADSKGYEQYF
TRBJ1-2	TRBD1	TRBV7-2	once	TGTGCCAGCAGCTTAAAATCCAGGGGGCAGGCCTATGGCTACACCTTC	CASSLKSRGQAYGYTF
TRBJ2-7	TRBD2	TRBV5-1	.	TGCGCCAGCAGCTGGAGGACTAGCGGGGAGAGCTCCTACGAGCAGTACTTC	CASSWRTSGESSYEQYF
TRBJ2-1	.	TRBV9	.	TGTGCCAGCAGTGGCGGGGGACAGGTCGATATGGGCAATGAGCAGTTCTTC	CASSGGGQVDMGNEQFF
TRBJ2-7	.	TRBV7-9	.	TGTGCCAGCAGCTTAGTGCAGGGCTACTACGAGCAGTACTTC	CASSLVQGYYEQYF
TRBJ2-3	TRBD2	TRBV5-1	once	TGCGCCAGCAGCTTTACTAGCGGTGCCACAGATACGCAGTATTTT	CASSFTSGATDTQYF
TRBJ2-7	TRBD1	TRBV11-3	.	TGTGCCAGCAGCTTCAGGGGGCAGGGCTACGAGCAGTACTTC	CASSFRGQGYEQYF
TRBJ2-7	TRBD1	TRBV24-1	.	TGTGCCACCAGTAGGGGACAGGTGGGGGACTACGAGCAGTACTTC	CATSRGQVGDYEQYF
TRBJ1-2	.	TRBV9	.	TGTGCCAGCAGCGCAAGACTGGACAGCTTAGCCTATGGCTACACCTTC	CASSARLDSLAYGYTF
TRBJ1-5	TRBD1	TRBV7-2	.	TGTGCCAGCAGCCCGGGACAGACCCTTCGGCCCCAGCATTTT	CASSPGQTLRPQHF
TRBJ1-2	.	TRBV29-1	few	TGCAGCGTTGCCTTGGGGAGCGGAGGGTATGGCTACACCTTC	CSVALGSGGYGYTF
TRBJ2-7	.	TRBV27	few	TGTGCCAGCAGTTTATCGGAGGTTTCTTACGAGCAGTACTTC	CASSLSEVSYEQYF
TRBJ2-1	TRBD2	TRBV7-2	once	TGTGCCAGCATCCTAGGACTAGCGGCAACCAATGAGCAGTTCTTC	CASILGLAATNEQFF
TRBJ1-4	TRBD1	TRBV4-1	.	TGCGCCAGCAGCCTTACCGGGACAGGGGGGATTAATGAAAAACTGTTTTTT	CASSLTGTGGINEKLFF
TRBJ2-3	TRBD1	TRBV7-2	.	TGTGCCAGCAGCTCCGTGCCGGGACAGGGGGTACCTGGTACGCAGTATTTT	CASSSVPGQGVPGTQYF
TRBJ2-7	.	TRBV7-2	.	TGTGCCAGCAGCTCCCTGGGCCCCAGCTCCTACGAGCAGTACTTC	CASSSLGPSSYEQYF